The clone carrying this T cell receptor beta chain has only one observation. Looked up from germline, CDR1 is SGHRS and CDR2 is YFSETQ. The CDR3 consists of 15 residues. The ends lost 3 bases at V and 0 bases at J; junction bases unmatched: 3. This specimen comes from a study of blood T cell repertoires in COVID-19. Study-level information: Donors in the United States, Italy and Spain gave samples during acute or convalescent COVID-19.

Per the study methods: It was from reference gene primer amplification that nucleated cell counts were estimated. Libraries were prepared by immunoSEQ multiplex PCR; TCRdb keeps only in-frame clonotypes and omits some of them. From that table come the V and J calls and clone size; the DNA was used to work out D and trimming. The sample lists under 200,000 clones, approximately 90% occurring once. The clonotype originates from a man between 45 and 60 years old with acute or convalescent COVID-19. Sample: peripheral blood. This chain joins TRBV5-1 and TRBJ2-5, with 9 positions matching TRBD1. The CDR3 nucleotides read TGCGCCAGCAGCTGGGACAGGGCGTACCAAGAGACCCAGTACTTC. This gives the protein CASSWDRAYQETQYF.